This T cell receptor beta chain was recorded in a study of blood T cells in healthy people across ages. Study results and limitations: Long-lived donors had more naive CD4+ cells and higher diversity than aged donors. Strong correlation existed between TCR beta diversity and naive T cell percentage.

Investigators took about 9.2 milliliters of peripheral blood from every donor. At least 5.5 micrograms of total RNA were extracted per sample. Alongside a J-beta primer mix, a sample-barcoded 5' primer served in a second PCR lasting roughly 6 to 11 cycles. TCRdb re-analysed the 5' RACE reads in MiXCR, keeping a single row per CDR3 protein. This table has hundreds of thousands of distinct CDR3 sequences, 21% appearing once. As regards this clonotype: Its matching antigen is unknown.

Sequenced material: blood. The clonotype was recovered from a man aged 70-80 years in good health.

In DNA form, the CDR3 reads TGTGCCAGCGTAGGGGCACACACTGAAGCTTTCTTT. It is translated as CASVGAHTEAFF. The chain employs TRBV19 and TRBJ1-1, with a possible D match to TRBD1 (5 bases). Germline V gives CDR1 LNHDA, CDR2 SQIVND (reference sequence). Trimming took 9 bases from V and 3 from J, leaving 11 bases between them. The CDR3 sequence is 12 residues long.